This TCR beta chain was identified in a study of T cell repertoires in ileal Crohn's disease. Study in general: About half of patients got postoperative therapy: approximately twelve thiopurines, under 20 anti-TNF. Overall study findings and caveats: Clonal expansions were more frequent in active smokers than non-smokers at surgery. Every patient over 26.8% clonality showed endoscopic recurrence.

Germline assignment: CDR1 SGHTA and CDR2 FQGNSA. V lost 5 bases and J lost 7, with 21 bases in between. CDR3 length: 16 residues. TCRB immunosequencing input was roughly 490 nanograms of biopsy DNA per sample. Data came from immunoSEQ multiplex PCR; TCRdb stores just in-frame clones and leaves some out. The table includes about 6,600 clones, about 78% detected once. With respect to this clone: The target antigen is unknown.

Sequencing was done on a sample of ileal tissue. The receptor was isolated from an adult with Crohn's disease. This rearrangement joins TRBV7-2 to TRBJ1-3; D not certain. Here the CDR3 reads CASSLSPSGGANTIYF. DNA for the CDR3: TGTGCCAGCAGCCTTAGTCCTTCGGGAGGCGCGAACACCATATATTTT.